This is a list of T cell receptor beta chains from one sample in a study of CD8 T cells in Susac syndrome. TCRdb reanalysed the immunoSEQ multiplex PCR reads using MiXCR and keeps one entry per CDR3 protein. The sample records around 45,000 distinct CDR3 sequences, 90% to 95% being singletons. Sequenced material: CD8+ T cells from PBMCs. Receptor source: a human donor in good health. The CDR3 runs from the conserved cysteine through the conserved F or W. D genes are given only for firm matches.

v_call	cdr3_length	d_call	j_call	cdr3_aa
TRBV19	18	TRBD2	TRBJ2-1	CASSRVPGLGSTYNEQFF
TRBV12-3/TRBV12-4	12	NA	TRBJ2-2	CASTKYTGELFF
TRBV7-2	16	NA	TRBJ2-3	CASSSWTLGGTDTQYF
TRBV7-9	16	NA	TRBJ2-6	CASSSLQGSGANVLTF
TRBV29-1	13	TRBD1	TRBJ1-1	CSVDRQGNTEAFF
TRBV27	14	NA	TRBJ2-2	CASSLSSNTGELFF
TRBV11-2	15	NA	TRBJ2-7	CASSLGVGSYYEQYF
TRBV11-2	16	TRBD2	TRBJ2-7	CASSPIAGGPLYEQYF
TRBV7-9	14	NA	TRBJ1-2	CASSLEGPEDGYTF
TRBV7-2	12	TRBD2	TRBJ2-7	CASSRGGKEQYF
TRBV4-1	16	TRBD1	TRBJ1-1	CASSQGVQGANTEAFF
TRBV29-1	12	NA	TRBJ2-1	CSVYDGYNEQFF
TRBV5-4	15	TRBD1	TRBJ2-7	CASSSLTGQVDEQYF
TRBV7-9	17	TRBD2	TRBJ2-1	CASSFTSGREVYNEQFF
TRBV6-1	13	NA	TRBJ1-2	CASEARGLHGYTF
TRBV10-2	15	TRBD2	TRBJ2-1	CASRTAGSSYNEQFF
TRBV18	16	NA	TRBJ1-2	CASSPPLGGTIEGYTF
TRBV5-1	15	NA	TRBJ1-1	CASSLVTALNTEAFF
TRBV2	16	NA	TRBJ1-5	CASSDAARPGNQPQHF
TRBV13	15	TRBD1	TRBJ1-1	CASSKEGQGNTEAFF
TRBV7-9	14	TRBD2	TRBJ2-1	CASGAAGLYNEQFF
TRBV7-9	15	TRBD1	TRBJ2-7	CASSEGQNYPYEQYF
TRBV7-9	12	NA	TRBJ2-2	CASHEVTGELFF
TRBV2	15	TRBD2	TRBJ2-1	CASSHVAGGHNEQFF
TRBV12-3/TRBV12-4	15	TRBD2	TRBJ2-7	CASSFERGETYEQYF
TRBV25-1	15	NA	TRBJ2-3	CASSESPGDTDTQYF
TRBV28	15	NA	TRBJ2-7	CASSPDREVFYEQYF
TRBV29-1	13	TRBD2	TRBJ2-3	CSVLAGLTDTQYF
TRBV5-6	15	NA	TRBJ2-7	CASSMGTGSPYEQYF
TRBV6-1	15	TRBD2	TRBJ2-1	CASSTLAGGYGEQFF
TRBV20-1	13	NA	TRBJ2-7	CSASGRLSYEQYF
TRBV2	16	TRBD1	TRBJ1-5	CASSPLETGINQPQHF
TRBV5-6	15	NA	TRBJ1-5	CASSFGPGPNQPQHF
TRBV14	18	TRBD2	TRBJ2-3	CASSPRSGLAGSTDTQYF
TRBV7-2	15	NA	TRBJ2-7	CASSLENSHYYEQYF
TRBV2	19	TRBD1	TRBJ2-6	CASSERLHRGGSGANVLTF
TRBV9	14	NA	TRBJ1-1	CASSSQDGNTEAFF
TRBV30	12	NA	NA	CAWSLLDNEQYF
TRBV29-1	14	NA	TRBJ2-2	CSAGVRGSTGELFF
TRBV5-1	15	NA	TRBJ2-5	CASSFSRQVQETQYF
TRBV29-1	13	TRBD2	TRBJ2-7	CSILAGGPYEQYF
TRBV20-1	15	TRBD1	TRBJ1-1	CSARDPTGVNTEAFF
TRBV6-4	14	TRBD1	TRBJ2-7	CASSQQGGAYEQYF
TRBV7-9	14	NA	TRBJ1-2	CASSLVTTNYGYTF
TRBV6-2/TRBV6-3	14	TRBD2	TRBJ2-7	CASTPAGGRYEQYF
TRBV29-1	16	NA	TRBJ2-6	CSASGTEDSGANVLTF
TRBV6-2/TRBV6-3	17	TRBD1	TRBJ2-7	CASSYPTTGGITYEQYF
TRBV4-1	13	NA	TRBJ1-1	CASSQNLNTEAFF
TRBV13	16	TRBD2	TRBJ2-1	CASSGTSGSSYNEQFF
TRBV14	18	TRBD2	TRBJ2-7	CASSQVRAASGRVREQYF
TRBV5-5	17	NA	TRBJ2-1	CASSLDITEGRYNEQFF
TRBV12-3/TRBV12-4	15	TRBD1	TRBJ2-7	CASRSGTGGPNEQYF